This T cell receptor (beta chain) was retrieved from a study of T cells in Graves' hyperthyroidism and ophthalmopathy. Study-level background: The initial diagnosis was the point when peripheral blood was collected, ahead of any treatment.

General observations from the study: Blood also held most thyroid clonotypes expanded beyond 0.001.

TCR beta CDR3 sequences were amplified from RNA transcripts. HTBI primers drove first-round RT-PCR of the TCR CDR3. MiXCR was run by TCRdb on the multiplex PCR reads, yielding one entry per CDR3 protein. The sample lists about 350,000 distinct CDR3 sequences, about 15% occurring once. For this clonotype: The antigen remains unidentified. A much larger clone is a single base away; this may be a read error.

Exclusion of patients followed from uncontrolled infection, other autoimmune disease, pregnancy or lactation. The CDR3 loop spans 12 amino acids. Per germline, CDR1 DFQATT and CDR2 SNEGSKA (reference sequence). The sample consisted of blood. This chain connects TRBV20-1 to TRBJ2-7; D might be TRBD1 (6 bases). The clonotype comes from a woman in her thirties with Graves' hyperthyroidism. Here the CDR3 DNA reads TGCAATGCTAGAGCGACAGGCGGCGAGCAGTACTTC. Protein product: CNARATGGEQYF.